This TCR beta chain was obtained from a study of blood T cell repertoires in COVID-19. Study information: The United States, Italy and Spain provided the acute and convalescent COVID-19 samples. T cells, B-cell-depleted T cells, or PBMCs provided the cDNA or gDNA that served as material.

This clone has only one observation. In germline, CDR1 is KGHSH, CDR2 LQKENI. CDR3 length: 17 residues. Trimming shortened V by 1 base and J by 6 bases, and 19 bases separated the two germline ends. TCRdb's copy holds only in-frame clones and misses some; the assay was immunoSEQ multiplex PCR. The repertoire consists of 55,000 to 60,000 clones, with less than 85% occurring once and the leading ten covering about 15%. The chain has TRBV18 and TRBJ1-5, with a possible D match to TRBD1 (6 bases). This TCR came from a man in his 70s with active COVID-19. Sequencing input: peripheral blood. CDR3 sequence reads: CASSPLPSGDGGQPQHF. For the CDR3, the DNA is TGTGCCAGCTCACCACTACCTTCAGGGGATGGGGGTCAGCCCCAGCATTTT.